These 29 T cell receptor beta chains were sequenced from one sample in a study of blood T cell repertoires in COVID-19. The method was immunoSEQ multiplex PCR; TCRdb's version includes in-frame clones alone and lacks a portion of them. The sample carries about 480,000 clones, 85% to 90% recorded once. Sequenced: peripheral blood. These receptors all come from a woman in her 50s with COVID-19, enrolled during active disease.

V is TRBV24-1 and J is TRBJ1-2; weak D call: TRBD1 (5 bases). Looked up from germline, CDR1 is KGHDR and CDR2 is SFDVKD. Trimming cost V 4 bases and J 5 bases, with 10 bases left between them. This CDR3 region has 13 residues. The CDR3 coding sequence is TGTGCCACCAGTGAGGGGGGAGGATATGGCTACACCTTC. Translation: CATSEGGGYGYTF.

The chain couples TRBV7-2 to TRBJ2-7, with D possibly TRBD1 on 6 matching bases. CDR1 and CDR2 (germline): SGHTA, FQGNSA. V was cut by 5 bases and J by 9 bases, with 26 bases left in between. The CDR3 runs 16 residues. The CDR3 nucleotides are TGTGCCAGCAGCAGAGGAACGGGACATATCTACGAGGGGCAGTACTTC. Encoded protein: CASSRGTGHIYEGQYF.

This clone occurred once. CDR3 loop: CASSLRRAEGYTF. In DNA, the CDR3 is TGTGCCAGCAGCTTGAGGAGGGCTGAAGGCTACACCTTC. The chain links TRBV7-9 to TRBJ1-2; D remains unclear. In germline, CDR1 is SEHNR, CDR2 FQNEAQ (reference sequence). With 3 bases removed from V and 8 bases from J, the gap between germline ends came to 13 bases. The CDR3 contains 13 residues.

This clone was seen only once. The gene calls are TRBV14 and TRBJ1-1, with 10 bases matching TRBD1. The CDR3 is 14 amino acids. The germline V gene encodes CDR1 SGHDN and CDR2 FVKESK. With V trimmed by 4 bases and J by 4 bases, 3 bases remained unmatched. The CDR3 region has the DNA TGTGCCAGCAGCCTAAGGACAGGGGGCACTGAAGCTTTCTTT. This translates into CASSLRTGGTEAFF.

The chain employs TRBV13 and TRBJ2-3; a weak D match, TRBD1 (5 bases). CDR3 size: 16 residues. Per the germline V gene, CDR1 is PRHDT and CDR2 is FYEKMQ (reference sequence). Trimming took off 0 bases at V and 5 bases at J, with 15 bases between the two ends. CDR3 sequence reads: CASSLGGRAVQDTQYF. The CDR3 coding sequence is TGTGCCAGCAGCTTAGGTGGCAGGGCGGTACAAGATACGCAGTATTTT. Using reference TRBV13 and TRBJ2-3 for the parts outside the CDR3, the full variable domain is AAGVIQSPRHLIKEKRETATLKCYPIPRHDTVYWYQQGPGQDPQFLISFYEKMQSDKGSIPDRFSAQQFSDYHSELNMSSLELGDSALYFCASSLGGRAVQDTQYFGPGTRLTVL.

The gene calls are TRBV9 and TRBJ2-5, with TRBD1 matching over 8 bases. V lost 3 bases, J lost 5 bases, and 6 bases stayed unmatched. The CDR3 is made up of 14 amino acids. Germline-derived CDR1 and CDR2 are SGDLS and YYNGEE. The CDR3 loop is CASSAGTGGETQYF. The DNA for the CDR3 is TGTGCCAGCAGCGCCGGGACAGGTGGGGAGACCCAGTACTTC.

The genes are TRBV2 and TRBJ2-7, with 10 bases lining up with TRBD2. In germline, CDR1 is SNHLY, CDR2 FYNNEI. The ends lost 1 base at V and 2 bases at J; junction bases unmatched: 8. This CDR3 contains 17 residues. In DNA form, the CDR3 reads TGTGCCAGCAGTGAAGATCGCTGGACTAGCGGCACCTACGAGCAGTACTTC. It codes for CASSEDRWTSGTYEQYF.

The count of this clone is one. The J gene is TRBJ2-1, the V gene TRBV7-9; 7 bases map to TRBD1. There are 13 residues in the CDR3. Per germline, CDR1 SEHNR and CDR2 FQNEAQ (reference sequence). Trimming took 5 bases from V and 8 from J; bases not matched to a gene: 6. The CDR3 spells CASSLLQGDEQFF. DNA for the CDR3: TGTGCCAGCAGCCTGCTCCAGGGGGATGAGCAGTTCTTC.

The J gene is TRBJ2-5, the V gene TRBV9; D is undetermined. The V end lost 0 bases, the J end lost 3 bases, and 3 bases lay between the germline ends. Germline V gives CDR1 SGDLS, CDR2 YYNGEE. The CDR3 consists of 12 residues. The CDR3 coding sequence is TGTGCCAGCAGCGTAGATAAAGAGACCCAGTACTTC. The encoded protein is CASSVDKETQYF.

The chain employs TRBV19 and TRBJ1-1, with 7 bases matching TRBD1. V shed 6 bases and J 6 bases; nucleotides not matched to a gene: 10. Germline CDR1 and CDR2: LNHDA and SQIVND (reference sequence). CDR3 length: 14 residues. CDR3 loop: CASSPGTRGPEAFF. CDR3 in DNA: TGTGCCAGTAGCCCCGGGACAAGGGGGCCTGAAGCTTTCTTT.

J is TRBJ1-1 and V is TRBV6-6; D is perhaps TRBD1 (6 bases). V was cut by 2 bases and J by 6 bases, with 13 bases left in between. The CDR3 has 14 residues. Germline V CDR1 and CDR2: MNHNY, SVGAGI (reference sequence). This CDR3 reads CASSYGKGVSEAFF. CDR3 sequence (DNA): TGTGCCAGCAGTTACGGGAAGGGGGTCTCTGAAGCTTTCTTT.

V gene TRBV19 combines with J gene TRBJ1-5; 9 nucleotides line up with TRBD1. The junction had 16 bases not matched to a gene; V was cut back by 7 bases and J by 0 bases. Germline V CDR1 and CDR2: LNHDA, SQIVND (reference sequence). The CDR3 contains 19 residues. CDR3 DNA sequence: TGTGCCAGTACCCAGTTCCCGGGACAGGGAGGGTATAGCAATCAGCCCCAGCATTTT. Translating it yields CASTQFPGQGGYSNQPQHF.

The V and J genes are TRBV25-1 and TRBJ2-3; D perhaps matches TRBD1 (6 bases). The CDR3 covers 14 residues. With 2 bases removed from V and 0 bases from J, the gap between germline ends came to 6 bases. Germline V lookup: CDR1 MGHDK, CDR2 SYGVNS. CDR3 sequence reads: CASSERGSTDTQYF. The CDR3 bases are TGTGCCAGCAGTGAAAGGGGGAGCACAGATACGCAGTATTTT.

The chain has TRBV5-1 and TRBJ1-1; D call uncertain. Germline CDR1 SGHRS, CDR2 YFSETQ. The CDR3 length is 14 residues. V was cut by 0 bases and J by 3 bases, with 9 bases left in between. CDR3 in amino acids: CASSLAAVYTEAFF. Here the CDR3 DNA reads TGCGCCAGCAGCTTGGCCGCAGTTTACACTGAAGCTTTCTTT.

The chain has TRBV30 and TRBJ1-1; D remains unclear. Germline CDR1 GTSNPN, CDR2 SVGIG (reference sequence). The V end lost 1 base, the J end lost 1 base, and 7 bases lay between the germline ends. The CDR3 length is 13 residues. CDR3 protein: CAWSATPNTEAFF. The CDR3 DNA reads TGTGCCTGGAGTGCAACACCGAACACTGAAGCTTTCTTT.

The CDR3 DNA reads TGTGCCAGCAGTCTGCAGGGGGAAGGAGAGACCCAGTACTTC. It is translated as CASSLQGEGETQYF. The chain employs TRBV28 and TRBJ2-5; 7 bases agree with TRBD1. V shed 5 bases and J 4 bases; nucleotides not matched to a gene: 7. CDR1 and CDR2 (germline): MDHEN, SYDVKM. The CDR3 loop spans 14 amino acids.

The chain is built from TRBV6-6 and TRBJ1-5, with D tentatively TRBD1 (5 bases). CDR1 and CDR2 (germline): MNHNY, SVGAGI (reference sequence). The V and J ends lost 5 bases and 4 bases respectively, with 15 bases between them. The CDR3 sequence is 15 residues long. The CDR3 DNA is TGTGCCAGCAGTCCGCGGACATCCTGGAATCAGCCCCAGCATTTT. This translates into CASSPRTSWNQPQHF.

This rearrangement joins TRBV6-5 to TRBJ1-4; D call uncertain. The CDR3 spans 14 residues. Between the trimmed V and J ends, which lost 8 bases and 2 bases, there was a span of 12 bases. The germline CDR1 and CDR2 sequences are MNHEY and SVGAGI. The CDR3 DNA reads as TGTGCCAGCTCTGTAAGCAGGACTAATGAAAAACTGTTTTTT. It translates to CASSVSRTNEKLFF.

In this sample, this clone turned up once. This sequence joins TRBV7-9 and TRBJ2-7; TRBD1 aligns across 7 bases. The length of the CDR3 is 12 residues. Trimming at V came to 5 bases and at J to 7 bases, leaving 5 bases not matched to a gene. Germline values: CDR1 SEHNR, CDR2 FQNEAQ (reference sequence). The CDR3 region has the DNA TGTGCCAGCAGCGAAGGGGGCGGAGAGCAGTACTTC. Its protein is CASSEGGGEQYF.

Note on this clone: Distinct nucleotide sequences in the sample also encode this CDR3. This CDR3 reads CAISESTRTGRNEQYF. Written as DNA, the CDR3 is TGTGCCATCAGTGAGTCGACCCGGACAGGAAGGAACGAGCAGTACTTC. The chain links TRBV10-3 to TRBJ2-7, with 7 bases aligning to TRBD1. Per germline, CDR1 ENHRY and CDR2 SYGVKD. The junction had 10 bases not matched to a gene; V was cut back by 0 bases and J by 5 bases. There are 16 residues in the CDR3.

This clone was recorded once. This chain joins TRBV19 and TRBJ1-1; weak D call: TRBD1 (6 bases). Germline V gives CDR1 LNHDA, CDR2 SQIVND (reference sequence). The V end lost 3 bases, the J end lost 1 base, and 12 bases lay between the germline ends. This CDR3 contains 15 residues. CDR3: CASSIPRGTNTEAFF. For the CDR3, the DNA is TGTGCCAGTAGTATCCCTAGGGGGACGAACACTGAAGCTTTCTTT. Looking up the rest from reference TRBV19 and TRBJ1-1 gives the full variable domain: DGGITQSPKYLFRKEGQNVTLSCEQNLNHDAMYWYRQDPGQGLRLIYYSQIVNDFQKGDIAEGYSVSREKKESFPLTVTSAQKNPTAFYLCASSIPRGTNTEAFFGQGTRLTVV.

The chain uses TRBV7-3 and TRBJ2-1, with 12 bases that match TRBD2. The V gene's germline CDR1 is SGHTA and CDR2 FQGTGA. There are 16 residues in the CDR3. V shed 0 bases, J shed 9 bases, and the junction held 6 bases outside the gene matches. The CDR3 sequence: CASSLTSSGGVGEQFF. CDR3 sequence (DNA): TGTGCCAGCAGCTTAACCTCTAGCGGGGGGGTCGGTGAGCAGTTCTTC. The entire variable domain, with the rest obtained from reference TRBV7-3 and TRBJ2-1, is as follows: GAGVSQTPSNKVTEKGKYVELRCDPISGHTALYWYRQSLGQGPEFLIYFQGTGAADDSGLPNDRFFAVRPEGSVSTLKIQRTERGDSAVYLCASSLTSSGGVGEQFFGPGTRLTVL.

The V and J genes are TRBV10-3 and TRBJ2-7; the D is unclear. The germline V gene has CDR1 ENHRY and CDR2 SYGVKD. V lost 10 bases to trimming and J lost 4 bases, with 17 bases between them. The CDR3 has 13 residues. CDR3 loop: CATKKIGDYEQYF. CDR3 bases: TGTGCCACGAAAAAGATTGGAGATTACGAGCAGTACTTC.

The J gene is TRBJ1-2, the V gene TRBV19; no firm D call. The CDR3 extends over 13 amino acids. Trimming stripped 5 bases from V and 7 bases from J, with 14 bases between. Germline CDR1 reads LNHDA; CDR2 reads SQIVND (reference sequence). The CDR3 is CASSSSAEVGYTF. The CDR3 region has the DNA TGTGCCAGTAGTTCCTCGGCGGAGGTTGGCTACACCTTC.

V usage is TRBV29-1 and J usage is TRBJ1-4; D gene ambiguous. Germline V gene lookup returns CDR1 SQVTM and CDR2 ANQGSEA. The CDR3 is 11 amino acids. Trimming stripped 5 bases from V and 12 bases from J, with 13 bases between. The CDR3 sequence: CSVPEGIELFF. The CDR3 region has the DNA TGCAGCGTTCCTGAGGGTATAGAACTGTTTTTT.

J is TRBJ1-1 and V is TRBV7-3; 7 bases fit TRBD1. The CDR3 loop spans 16 amino acids. V lost 5 bases to trimming and J lost 1 base; unmatched junction nucleotides: 10. Germline CDR1 reads SGHTA; CDR2 reads FQGTGA. DNA for the CDR3: TGTGCCAGCAGCCTTCCTTCGACAGGGTCGAACACTGAAGCTTTCTTT. This gives the protein CASSLPSTGSNTEAFF.

This chain connects TRBV11-2 to TRBJ2-7; 16 bases align to TRBD2. CDR1 is SGHAT and CDR2 is FQNNGV in the germline V gene. The J segment lost 6 bases and the V segment lost 8 bases, leaving 16 bases of the junction unmatched. This CDR3 has 18 amino acids. The DNA of the CDR3 is TGTGCCAGCGGATCGATCCCGGGACTAGCGGGGGGGCAAGCCGAGCAGTACTTC. Translation gives CASGSIPGLAGGQAEQYF.

This clone showed up just a few times. The V gene is TRBV9, the J gene TRBJ1-3; TRBD1 matches 8 bases. The CDR3 has 13 residues. The germline V gene has CDR1 SGDLS and CDR2 YYNGEE. Trimming cost V 3 bases and J 7 bases; bases outside gene matches: 3. Here the CDR3 DNA reads TGTGCCAGCAGCGCTGGACAGGGTAACACCATATATTTT. The encoded protein is CASSAGQGNTIYF.

The chain links TRBV6-5 to TRBJ2-1; D might be TRBD2 (5 bases). The CDR3 loop spans 14 amino acids. Germline assignment: CDR1 MNHEY and CDR2 SVGAGI. V was shortened by 3 bases and J by 1 base, with 7 bases between the two germline ends. In DNA form, the CDR3 reads TGTGCCAGCAGTTATGAGCGGTCCTACAATGAGCAGTTCTTC. Translation: CASSYERSYNEQFF.